This is a list of T cell receptor beta chains from one sample in a study of CD8+ T cells in alopecia areata. The assay was immunoSEQ multiplex PCR, and TCRdb's table has in-frame clones only and misses some. Here the sample spans tens of thousands of clones, roughly 47% being singletons. What was sequenced was NKG2D-low CD8+ T cells sorted from blood. The receptors stem from a human donor with alopecia areata. The CDR3 runs from the conserved cysteine through the conserved F or W. D genes are given only for firm matches. Part of the rows lack a size; the others show once, few, many or a class for expanded clones.

>TRBJ1-1|few|TRBD1|TRBV6-6
CASSYLTGMNTEAFF
TGTGCCAGCAGTTACTTGACAGGGATGAACACTGAAGCTTTCTTT
>TRBJ1-1|.|.|TRBV29-1
CSVEGMGTEAFF
TGCAGCGTTGAAGGGATGGGCACTGAAGCTTTCTTT
>TRBJ2-5|.|.|TRBV7-2
CASSLHKGGRETQYF
TGTGCCAGCAGCTTACATAAGGGGGGGCGCGAGACCCAGTACTTC
>TRBJ2-2|few|.|TRBV6-5
CASSFEGGELFF
TGTGCCAGCAGTTTTGAGGGCGGGGAGCTGTTTTTT
>TRBJ2-2|few|.|TRBV29-1
CSVELGLLGGELFF
TGCAGCGTTGAACTAGGGCTTTTGGGCGGGGAGCTGTTTTTT
>TRBJ2-7|few|.|TRBV7-9
CASRKGITAEQYF
TGTGCCAGCCGGAAGGGGATCACCGCCGAGCAGTACTTC
>TRBJ2-7|.|.|TRBV28
CASGPLPEQYF
TGTGCCAGCGGTCCCTTACCCGAGCAGTACTTC
>TRBJ2-7|.|.|TRBV5-1
CASSLLGQNYEQYF
TGCGCCAGCAGCTTGCTTGGCCAGAACTACGAGCAGTACTTC
>TRBJ2-3|.|TRBD2|TRBV11-2
CASSFSTSGSTDTQYF
TGTGCCAGCAGCTTCTCGACTAGCGGAAGCACAGATACGCAGTATTTT
>TRBJ1-5|.|.|TRBV14
CASVDSKGSNQPQHF
TGTGCCAGTGTCGACAGTAAGGGGAGCAATCAGCCCCAGCATTTT
>TRBJ2-5|.|.|TRBV5-6
CASSLGPGEETQYF
TGTGCCAGCAGCTTGGGACCTGGAGAAGAGACCCAGTACTTC
>TRBJ2-7|few|.|TRBV7-9
CASSLGVREQYF
TGTGCCAGCAGCTTAGGTGTGCGCGAGCAGTACTTC
>TRBJ2-1|once|TRBD1|TRBV9
CASSVAGTGTYNEQFF
TGTGCCAGCAGCGTCGCCGGGACAGGGACGTACAATGAGCAGTTCTTC
>TRBJ2-2|few|.|TRBV7-2
CASSSSGGELFF
TGTGCCAGCAGCTCATCGGGCGGGGAGCTGTTTTTT
>TRBJ2-7|.|TRBD2|TRBV30
CAWGGLAGYEQYF
TGTGCCTGGGGGGGACTAGCGGGCTACGAGCAGTACTTC
>TRBJ2-7|.|TRBD1|TRBV7-9
CASSPGTGSTYEQYF
TGTGCCAGCAGCCCCGGGACAGGGAGTACCTACGAGCAGTACTTC
>TRBJ2-7|.|.|TRBV29-1
CSAATGQKTEQYF
TGCAGCGCTGCGACAGGTCAGAAGACCGAGCAGTACTTC
>TRBJ2-2|.|.|TRBV27
CASSLTGGAGELFF
TGTGCCAGCAGTTTAACAGGGGGGGCCGGGGAGCTGTTTTTT
>TRBJ2-7|.|TRBD2|TRBV6-5
CASSYATSGGTYEQYF
TGTGCCAGCAGTTACGCTACTAGCGGGGGGACCTACGAGCAGTACTTC
>TRBJ2-7|once|TRBD1|TRBV7-9
CASSFAGTGGNEQYF
TGTGCCAGCAGCTTCGCCGGGACAGGGGGCAACGAGCAGTACTTC
>TRBJ2-7|.|.|TRBV2
CASSGRDYEQYF
TGTGCCAGCAGTGGGCGGGACTACGAGCAGTACTTC
>TRBJ2-7|.|TRBD2|TRBV13
CASSELAGGTNYEQYF
TGTGCCAGCAGTGAACTAGCGGGAGGGACCAACTACGAGCAGTACTTC
>TRBJ2-7|many|TRBD2|TRBV6-1
CASSEGWTRSDEQYF
TGTGCCAGCAGTGAAGGGTGGACTAGATCGGACGAGCAGTACTTC
>TRBJ1-2|.|.|TRBV27
CASSLSRRGNYGYTF
TGTGCCAGCAGTTTATCACGCCGGGGAAACTATGGCTACACCTTC
>TRBJ2-3|few|TRBD2|TRBV29-1
CSVEDLGASGLTQYF
TGCAGCGTTGAGGATTTGGGGGCTAGCGGGCTTACGCAGTATTTT
>TRBJ2-3|few|.|TRBV28
CASSFLVGKTQYF
TGTGCCAGCAGTTTCCTAGTAGGGAAGACGCAGTATTTT
>TRBJ2-7|few|.|TRBV28
CASSLNPNEQYF
TGTGCCAGCAGTTTAAATCCCAACGAGCAGTACTTC
>TRBJ1-2|.|.|TRBV29-1
CSVEGEINYGYTF
TGCAGCGTTGAAGGGGAGATTAACTATGGCTACACCTTC
>TRBJ1-1|few|TRBD1|TRBV7-9
CASSFTGGGTEAFF
TGTGCCAGCAGCTTCACAGGGGGCGGCACTGAAGCTTTCTTT
>TRBJ1-1|few|.|TRBV14
CASSQTLKGMNTEAFF
TGTGCCAGCAGCCAAACGCTGAAGGGAATGAACACTGAAGCTTTCTTT
>TRBJ2-7|.|TRBD1|TRBV27
CASSAGTGYEQYF
TGTGCCAGCTCCGCCGGGACAGGGTACGAGCAGTACTTC
>TRBJ2-7|.|TRBD1|TRBV29-1
CSAEGTDSYEQYF
TGCAGCGCAGAAGGGACAGACTCTTACGAGCAGTACTTC
>TRBJ2-7|few|.|TRBV7-8
CASSFAQGPSYEQYF
TGTGCCAGCAGCTTTGCGCAGGGGCCTTCCTACGAGCAGTACTTC
>TRBJ1-1|.|.|TRBV14
CASSPGGGTEAFF
TGTGCCAGCAGCCCAGGCGGGGGAACTGAAGCTTTCTTT
>TRBJ2-3|.|TRBD1|TRBV2
CASRLGQGRGDTQYF
TGTGCCAGCAGGCTCGGACAGGGCCGAGGAGATACGCAGTATTTT
>TRBJ2-3|.|.|TRBV13
CASSPGVDTQYF
TGTGCCAGCAGCCCCGGCGTTGATACGCAGTATTTT
>TRBJ1-2|.|TRBD1|TRBV27
CASSLQGGYGYTF
TGTGCCAGCAGTCTCCAGGGGGGGTATGGCTACACCTTC
>TRBJ1-5|.|.|TRBV5-6
CASSLGAERGQPQHF
TGTGCCAGCAGCTTGGGGGCAGAAAGAGGACAGCCCCAGCATTTT